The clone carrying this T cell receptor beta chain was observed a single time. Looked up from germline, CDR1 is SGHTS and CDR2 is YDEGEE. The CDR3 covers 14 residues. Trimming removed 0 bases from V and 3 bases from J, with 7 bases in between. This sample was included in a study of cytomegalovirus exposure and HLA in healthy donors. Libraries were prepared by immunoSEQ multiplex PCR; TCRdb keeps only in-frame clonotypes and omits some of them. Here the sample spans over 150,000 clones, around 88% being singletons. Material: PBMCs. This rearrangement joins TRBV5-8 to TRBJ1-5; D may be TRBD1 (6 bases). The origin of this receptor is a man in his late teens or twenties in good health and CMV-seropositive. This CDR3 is CASSLGQDNQPQHF. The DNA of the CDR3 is TGTGCCAGCAGCTTGGGACAGGACAATCAGCCCCAGCATTTT.